The T cell receptor (beta chain) under discussion was sequenced for a study of cytomegalovirus exposure and HLA in healthy donors. This clone was found once. In the PCR, 60 Vbeta and 13 Jbeta primers were used. Method: immunoSEQ multiplex PCR; TCRdb's copy keeps in-frame clones and lacks some. The top ten clones hold approximately 4% of a sample with roughly 150,000 clones, more than 80% of them seen once. Germline V gene data show CDR1 as SGHAT and CDR2 as FQNNGV. V lost 4 bases to trimming and J lost 2 bases, with 3 bases between them. The CDR3 has 11 residues. V and J are TRBV11-2 and TRBJ2-7; D not resolved. The material sequenced was PBMCs. The TCR originated in a woman aged 40 to 50 in good health and CMV-seropositive. The CDR3 DNA reads TGTGCCAGCAGCTCGGCCTACGAGCAGTACTTC. Protein: CASSSAYEQYF.